This TCR beta chain was captured by sequencing in a study of B cell selection in AIRE deficiency. Regarding the study as a whole: About 30.6% of healthy-shared Treg TCRbeta sequences appeared in patient Tconv cells. Shared Treg sequences were biased toward short CDR3s with few non-templated nucleotide insertions. Only TCRbeta was sequenced; around 38% of shared healthy Treg sequences appeared in Tconv.

Germline CDR1 is SGHRS and CDR2 is YFSETQ. This CDR3 is built from 14 residues. The V end was cut by 4 bases, the J end by 1 base, with 11 bases between. Original methodology: Conventional T cell pools: some 110,000 distinct patient, about 150,000 donor TCRbeta sequences. Here immunoSEQ multiplex PCR was the method, and the copy in TCRdb shows in-frame clones only, minus some. V, J and clone size are those of that table, while D and trimming were read from the DNA. Of about 24,000 clones in the sample, roughly 96% are singletons; the top ten hold roughly 0.2%. Note on this clone: Its target is not known.

The sorted conventional CD4 T cells were gated as CD4+CD127+. This clonotype was obtained from a human donor with AIRE deficiency. The sequencing sample was made of conventional CD4+ T cells sorted from PBMCs. The chain couples TRBV5-1 to TRBJ2-5; a weak D match, TRBD1 (5 bases). DNA for the CDR3: TGCGCCAGCAGCCCAGGGTTGGGCCAAGAGACCCAGTACTTC. Encoded protein: CASSPGLGQETQYF.